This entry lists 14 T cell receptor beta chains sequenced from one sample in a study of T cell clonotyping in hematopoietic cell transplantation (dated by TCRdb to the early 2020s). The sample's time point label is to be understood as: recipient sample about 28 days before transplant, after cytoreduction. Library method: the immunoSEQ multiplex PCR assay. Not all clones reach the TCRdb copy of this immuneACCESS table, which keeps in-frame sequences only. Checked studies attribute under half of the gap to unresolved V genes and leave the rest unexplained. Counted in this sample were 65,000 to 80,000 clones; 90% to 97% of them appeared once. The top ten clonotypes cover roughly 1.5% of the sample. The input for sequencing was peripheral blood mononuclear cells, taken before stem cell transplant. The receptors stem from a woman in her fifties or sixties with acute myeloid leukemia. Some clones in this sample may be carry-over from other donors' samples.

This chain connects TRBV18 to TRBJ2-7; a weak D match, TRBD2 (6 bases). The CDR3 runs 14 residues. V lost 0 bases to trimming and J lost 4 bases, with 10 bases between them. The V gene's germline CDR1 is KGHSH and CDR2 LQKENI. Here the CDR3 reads CASSPPYGRYEQYF. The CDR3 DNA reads TGTGCCAGCTCACCACCTTATGGGAGGTACGAGCAGTACTTC.

CDR3 region: CASGFTVPVAEAFF. The CDR3 coding sequence is TGTGCTAGTGGTTTTACCGTCCCGGTGGCTGAAGCTTTCTTT. The rearrangement links TRBV12-5 to TRBJ1-1; no reliable D call. This CDR3 comprises 14 residues. The V gene lost 3 bases and the J gene lost 6 bases, with 14 bases spanning the gap. Germline V CDR1 and CDR2: LGHNT, FRNRAP.

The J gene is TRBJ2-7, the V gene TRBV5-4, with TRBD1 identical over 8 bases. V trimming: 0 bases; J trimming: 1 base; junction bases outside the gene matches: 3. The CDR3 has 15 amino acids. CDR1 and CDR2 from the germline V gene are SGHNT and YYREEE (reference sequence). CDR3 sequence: CASSLVTGVSYEQYF. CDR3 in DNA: TGTGCCAGCAGCTTGGTGACAGGGGTTTCCTACGAGCAGTACTTC.

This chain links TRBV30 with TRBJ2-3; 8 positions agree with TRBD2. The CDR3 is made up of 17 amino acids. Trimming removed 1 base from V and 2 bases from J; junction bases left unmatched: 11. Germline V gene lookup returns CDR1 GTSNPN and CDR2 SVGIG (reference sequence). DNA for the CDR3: TGTGCCTGGAGTGCGGGAGGGGGGACCGCTCCCACAGATACGCAGTATTTT. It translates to CAWSAGGGTAPTDTQYF.

As DNA, the CDR3 is TGTGCCAGCAGCCCCCGACGGGGTTCCTACGAGCAGTACTTC. Translation: CASSPRRGSYEQYF. The chain employs TRBV5-6 and TRBJ2-7; perhaps TRBD2 as D (5 bases). This CDR3 has 14 residues. The germline V and J ends were trimmed by 4 bases and 1 base, with 12 bases remaining between them. Germline assignment: CDR1 SGHDT and CDR2 YYEEEE.

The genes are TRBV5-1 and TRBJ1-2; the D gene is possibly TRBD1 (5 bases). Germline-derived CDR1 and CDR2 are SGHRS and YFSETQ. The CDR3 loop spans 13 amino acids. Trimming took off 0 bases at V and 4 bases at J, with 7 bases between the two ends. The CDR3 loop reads CASSLETGYGYTF. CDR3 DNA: TGCGCCAGCAGCTTGGAAACAGGCTATGGCTACACCTTC.

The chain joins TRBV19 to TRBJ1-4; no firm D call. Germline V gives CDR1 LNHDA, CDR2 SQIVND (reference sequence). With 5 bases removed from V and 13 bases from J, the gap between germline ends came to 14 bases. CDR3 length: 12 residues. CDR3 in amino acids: CASSPLGEVLFF. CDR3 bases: TGTGCCAGTAGTCCTCTTGGGGAGGTACTGTTTTTT.

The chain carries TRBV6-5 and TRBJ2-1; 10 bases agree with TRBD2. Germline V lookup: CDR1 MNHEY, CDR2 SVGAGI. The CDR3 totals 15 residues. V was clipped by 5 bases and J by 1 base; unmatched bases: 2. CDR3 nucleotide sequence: TGTGCCAGCAGTAGGGGACTAGCGTCCTACAATGAGCAGTTCTTC. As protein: CASSRGLASYNEQFF.

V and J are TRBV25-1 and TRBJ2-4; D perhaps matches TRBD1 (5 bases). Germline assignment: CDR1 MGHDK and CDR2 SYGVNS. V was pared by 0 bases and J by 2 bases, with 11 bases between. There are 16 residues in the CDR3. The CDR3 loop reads CASSEYEAGSKNIQYF. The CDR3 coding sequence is TGTGCCAGCAGTGAATATGAGGCAGGGTCCAAAAACATTCAGTACTTC.

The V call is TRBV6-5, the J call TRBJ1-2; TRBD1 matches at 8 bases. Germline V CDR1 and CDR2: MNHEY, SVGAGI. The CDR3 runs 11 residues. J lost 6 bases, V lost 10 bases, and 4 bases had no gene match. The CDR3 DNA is TGTGCCATCCGACAGGGGAATGGCTACACCTTC. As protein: CAIRQGNGYTF.

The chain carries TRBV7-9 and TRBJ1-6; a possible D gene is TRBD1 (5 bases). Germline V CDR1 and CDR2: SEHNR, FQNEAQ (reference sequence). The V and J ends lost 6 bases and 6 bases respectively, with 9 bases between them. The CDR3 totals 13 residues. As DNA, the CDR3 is TGTGCCAGCAGACCGGGACTTAATTCACCCCTCCACTTT. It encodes CASRPGLNSPLHF.

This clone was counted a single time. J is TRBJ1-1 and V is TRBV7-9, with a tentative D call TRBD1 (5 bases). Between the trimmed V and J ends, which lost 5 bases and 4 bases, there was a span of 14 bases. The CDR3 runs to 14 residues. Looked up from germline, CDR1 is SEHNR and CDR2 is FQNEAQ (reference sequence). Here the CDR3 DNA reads TGTGCCAGCAGCACTCCATGGGACGCCACTGAAGCTTTCTTT. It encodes CASSTPWDATEAFF.

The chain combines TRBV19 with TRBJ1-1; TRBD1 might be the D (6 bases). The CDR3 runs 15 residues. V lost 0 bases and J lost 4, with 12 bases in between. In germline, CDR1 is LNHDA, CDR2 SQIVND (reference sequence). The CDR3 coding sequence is TGTGCCAGTAGTATAGACCGGACAGCCGGCACTGAAGCTTTCTTT. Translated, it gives CASSIDRTAGTEAFF.

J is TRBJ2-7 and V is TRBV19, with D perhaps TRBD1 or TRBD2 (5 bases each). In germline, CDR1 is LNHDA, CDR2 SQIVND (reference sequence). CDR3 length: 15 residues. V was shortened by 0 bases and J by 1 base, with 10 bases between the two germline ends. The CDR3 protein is CASSIDRGRSYEQYF. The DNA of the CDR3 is TGTGCCAGTAGTATAGATCGGGGCCGTTCCTACGAGCAGTACTTC.